Reported below is one T cell receptor (beta chain). What it recognizes is unknown. The CDR3 is made up of 17 amino acids. The V gene end was trimmed by 0 bases and the J gene end by 4 bases; junction bases not matched to a gene: 11. The data stem from a study of shared clonotypes between healthy human individuals. Study summary: Each donor's CD8 memory used one plate, CD8 naive two, each CD4 subset three.

This table comes from immunoSEQ multiplex PCR, and its TCRdb copy is limited to in-frame clones, with some not included. The table records under 150,000 clones, more than 65% of them present only once. Overall study results and limits: It was the non-shared clonotypes that had lower generation probabilities than clonotypes shared by all four donors. What naive subsets generally showed was a larger estimated richness than memory subsets showed.

Sequences were obtained from memory CD8+ T cells sorted from blood. Specified subset: CD45RO+ cells pooled with CCR7-negative TemRA cells. This clonotype was sampled from a woman aged 30 to 39 in good health. The rearrangement uses TRBV23-1 and TRBJ2-5; 7 bases align to TRBD2. TRBV23-1 carries the ORF label, with uncertain function. The CDR3 DNA is TGCGCCAGCAGTCAATCGGGAGGGGAGGGCTGCGGAGAGACCCAGTACTTC. Its protein is CASSQSGGEGCGETQYF.